Following are 32 T cell receptor beta chains from one sample sequenced in a study of cytomegalovirus exposure and HLA in healthy donors. PCR amplification relied on 60 Vbeta primers (plus 13 Jbeta primers). Sequenced by immunoSEQ multiplex PCR; TCRdb stores in-frame clones only, minus some. The top ten hold more than 2% of the sample, which has 160,000 or so clones, 70% to 90% seen once. Input material: PBMCs. These receptors all stem from a woman between 18 and 29 years old in good health and CMV-seronegative.

This chain connects TRBV5-1 to TRBJ2-7; D is unclear. This CDR3 is built from 11 residues. Germline V gene data show CDR1 as SGHRS and CDR2 as YFSETQ. V was pared by 2 bases and J by 2 bases, with 2 bases between. The DNA of the CDR3 is TGCGCCAGCAGCTTCGCCTACGAGCAGTACTTC. It translates to CASSFAYEQYF.

The CDR3 here is CASSLMTPQETQYF. The CDR3 DNA follows: TGTGCCAGCAGCTTAATGACACCCCAAGAGACCCAGTACTTC. V usage is TRBV7-2 and J usage is TRBJ2-5, with unresolved D. CDR1 and CDR2 (germline): SGHTA, FQGNSA. V was shortened by 2 bases and J by 1 base, with 8 bases between the two germline ends. CDR3 size: 14 residues.

The rearrangement links TRBV4-2 to TRBJ1-2, with D perhaps matching TRBD1 (5 bases). This CDR3 is built from 17 residues. V dropped 1 base and J dropped 6 bases, with 21 bases sitting between them. The germline V gene encodes CDR1 LGHNA and CDR2 YNFKEQ. DNA of the CDR3: TGTGCCAGCAGCCAAGGGCCAGCAGGGATAACCAGGGATGGCTACACCTTC. Protein sequence: CASSQGPAGITRDGYTF.

The gene calls are TRBV5-1 and TRBJ2-3; D is uncertain. This CDR3 is built from 14 residues. V was pared by 2 bases and J by 4 bases, with 11 bases between. CDR1 is SGHRS, CDR2 YFSETQ, per germline. The CDR3 sequence: CASSLAPFADTQYF. The CDR3 DNA is TGCGCCAGCAGCTTAGCACCCTTTGCAGATACGCAGTATTTT.

V and J are TRBV19 and TRBJ1-1; 12 bases match TRBD1. Germline V gene lookup returns CDR1 LNHDA and CDR2 SQIVND (reference sequence). The CDR3 covers 16 residues. After removal of 7 bases from V and 2 bases from J, the junction contained 8 bases not matched to a gene. Written as DNA, the CDR3 is TGTGCCAGTATGGGGACAGGGGGCCGTGAAAACACTGAAGCTTTCTTT. It yields the protein CASMGTGGRENTEAFF.

The CDR3 sequence is CASSGPRSDAFF. CDR3 nucleotide sequence: TGTGCCAGCAGCGGGCCCAGGTCGGATGCTTTCTTT. J is TRBJ1-1 and V is TRBV11-2; D is undetermined. Trimming removed 5 bases from V and 11 bases from J, with 15 bases in between. CDR1 and CDR2 (germline): SGHAT, FQNNGV. The CDR3 is 12 amino acids.

Written as DNA, the CDR3 is TGTGCCAGCAGCTTATCCCCTAGCAGCTACGAGCAGTACTTC. This gives the protein CASSLSPSSYEQYF. V usage is TRBV7-2 and J usage is TRBJ2-7; D perhaps matches TRBD2 (5 bases). CDR1 is SGHTA and CDR2 is FQGNSA in the germline V gene. The CDR3 runs 14 residues. The germline V and J ends were trimmed by 2 bases and 3 bases, with 11 bases remaining between them.

The chain carries TRBV28 and TRBJ1-5; 7 positions agree with TRBD1. The CDR3 consists of 15 residues. V dropped 4 bases and J dropped 0; count of bases not matched to a gene: 3. Germline V gene data show CDR1 as MDHEN and CDR2 as SYDVKM. CDR3 loop: CASSSGQASNQPQHF. The CDR3 DNA is TGTGCCAGCAGTTCCGGACAGGCTAGCAATCAGCCCCAGCATTTT. Using reference TRBV28 and TRBJ1-5 for the parts outside the CDR3, the full variable domain is DVKVTQSSRYLVKRTGEKVFLECVQDMDHENMFWYRQDPGLGLRLIYFSYDVKMKEKGDIPEGYSVSREKKERFSLILESASTNQTSMYLCASSSGQASNQPQHFGDGTRLSIL.

The rearrangement joins TRBV19 to TRBJ2-5, with TRBD1 as a possible D gene (6 bases). V lost 1 base to trimming and J lost 4 bases, with 13 bases between them. This CDR3 has 15 residues. Germline lookup yields CDR1 LNHDA and CDR2 SQIVND (reference sequence). The CDR3 DNA is TGTGCCAGTAGTATAGGTCAGGGGACGGGAGAGACCCAGTACTTC. Its translation is CASSIGQGTGETQYF. Full variable domain (outside the CDR3, taken from reference TRBV19 and TRBJ2-5): DGGITQSPKYLFRKEGQNVTLSCEQNLNHDAMYWYRQDPGQGLRLIYYSQIVNDFQKGDIAEGYSVSREKKESFPLTVTSAQKNPTAFYLCASSIGQGTGETQYFGPGTRLLVL.

This sequence joins TRBV30 and TRBJ2-1, with unresolved D. Trimming shortened V by 3 bases and J by 4 bases, and 16 bases separated the two germline ends. This CDR3 spans 15 amino acids. The V gene's germline CDR1 is GTSNPN and CDR2 SVGIG (reference sequence). For the CDR3, the DNA is TGTGCCTGGAGCCCCCTTGTAGCAGTTTACAATGAGCAGTTCTTC. It specifies CAWSPLVAVYNEQFF.

The V gene is TRBV6-1, the J gene TRBJ2-4; 8 bases fit TRBD1. V gave up 6 bases and J gave up 8 bases; unmatched junction bases: 12. This CDR3 has 15 amino acids. Germline CDR1 and CDR2: MNHNS and SASEGT. CDR3 in DNA: TGTGCCAGCAGAGCGCCGGGACAGGAGAGGTACATTCAGTACTTC. This sequence encodes CASRAPGQERYIQYF.

This clone has just one count. The chain has TRBV5-1 and TRBJ1-1; TRBD1 matches at 8 bases. CDR1 and CDR2 from the germline V gene are SGHRS and YFSETQ. V shed 3 bases and J 0 bases; nucleotides not matched to a gene: 4. The CDR3 totals 15 residues. The CDR3 protein is CASSYDRGMNTEAFF. The CDR3 DNA reads TGCGCCAGCAGCTACGACAGGGGAATGAACACTGAAGCTTTCTTT.

The chain employs TRBV7-2 and TRBJ2-1; unclear D gene. Germline V gene sequence: CDR1 SGHTA, CDR2 FQGNSA. This CDR3 spans 19 amino acids. V was trimmed by 0 bases and J by 4 bases, leaving 22 bases between them. The CDR3: CASSLAPGRPYPPYNEQFF. In DNA form, the CDR3 reads TGTGCCAGCAGCTTAGCGCCCGGCAGGCCCTATCCCCCTTACAATGAGCAGTTCTTC.

The chain carries TRBV7-2 and TRBJ2-1; 10 bases agree with TRBD2. Losses at the gene ends were 1 base for V and 0 bases for J; bases not matched to a gene: 3. The CDR3 is 17 amino acids. CDR1 is SGHTA, CDR2 FQGNSA, per germline. The CDR3 DNA reads TGTGCCAGCAGCTTAGTTCCTAGCGGGAGCTCCTACAATGAGCAGTTCTTC. This gives the protein CASSLVPSGSSYNEQFF.

CDR3 amino acids: CASSLYRGTGYEQYF. CDR3 coding DNA: TGTGCCAGCAGCTTGTACAGGGGTACAGGCTACGAGCAGTACTTC. The V and J genes are TRBV5-4 and TRBJ2-7, with 7 bases identical to TRBD1. The length of the CDR3 is 15 residues. Germline loops: CDR1 SGHNT, CDR2 YYREEE (reference sequence). Trimming at V came to 1 base and at J to 3 bases, leaving 7 bases not matched to a gene.

This clone was recorded a few times. V and J are TRBV2 and TRBJ1-4, with D maybe TRBD1 (6 bases). The germline gives CDR1 SNHLY, CDR2 FYNNEI. V shed 7 bases and J shed 8 bases, with 17 bases lying between them. CDR3 length: 14 amino acids. CDR3 DNA: TGTGCCAGCACCAGGGGAGGGGAGTCCGAAAAACTGTTTTTT. Protein product: CASTRGGESEKLFF.

The V and J genes are TRBV5-1 and TRBJ2-1; 9 nucleotides agree with TRBD2. After removal of 0 bases from V and 10 bases from J, the junction contained 11 bases not matched to a gene. This CDR3 contains 16 residues. CDR1 is SGHRS and CDR2 is YFSETQ in the germline V gene. CDR3 loop: CASSLGRAGGPGEQFF. The CDR3 DNA reads as TGCGCCAGCAGCTTGGGTCGGGCGGGAGGGCCAGGGGAGCAGTTCTTC.

This clone has only a few counts. The rearrangement uses TRBV10-2 and TRBJ2-7, with D maybe TRBD1 (5 bases). The CDR3 runs to 15 residues. V dropped 0 bases and J dropped 2 bases, with 11 bases sitting between them. The germline V gene encodes CDR1 WSHSY and CDR2 SAAADI. The chain's CDR3 is CASSESPGKTYEQYF. The CDR3 nucleotides are TGCGCCAGCAGTGAGTCTCCAGGGAAAACCTACGAGCAGTACTTC.

The CDR3 DNA is TGTGCCAGCAGCTTGCACGAGGCCTACGAGCAGTACTTC. This gives the protein CASSLHEAYEQYF. J is TRBJ2-7 and V is TRBV5-4, with no clear D. Per the germline V gene, CDR1 is SGHNT and CDR2 is YYREEE (reference sequence). Trimming took 1 base from V and 2 from J, leaving 7 bases between them. This CDR3 comprises 13 residues.

This chain connects TRBV28 to TRBJ1-5; TRBD1 matches at 8 bases. The germline V gene has CDR1 MDHEN and CDR2 SYDVKM. The CDR3 contains 17 residues. V lost 0 bases and J lost 1; bases outside the gene matches: 5. As DNA, the CDR3 is TGTGCCAGCAGTTTATGGGCCGGACAGGGAAGCAATCAGCCCCAGCATTTT. Protein sequence: CASSLWAGQGSNQPQHF.

V and J are TRBV30 and TRBJ1-1, with a possible D match to TRBD1 (6 bases). CDR1 and CDR2 (germline): GTSNPN, SVGIG (reference sequence). V was shortened by 7 bases and J by 7 bases, with 16 bases between the two germline ends. The CDR3 totals 12 residues. CDR3 nucleotides: TGTGCCTCCTCAGGGGCTATAGGTGAAGCTTTCTTT. Translation: CASSGAIGEAFF.

V and J are TRBV9 and TRBJ2-7; 7 positions match TRBD2. The CDR3 is 17 amino acids. The V gene's germline CDR1 is SGDLS and CDR2 YYNGEE. V gave up 4 bases and J gave up 0 bases; unmatched junction bases: 13. CDR3 nucleotide sequence: TGTGCCAGCAGCCCCCGTGGTAGCGGGCCCAGCTCCTACGAGCAGTACTTC. Translated, it gives CASSPRGSGPSSYEQYF.

The chain carries TRBV6-4 and TRBJ1-1, with D tentatively TRBD1 (5 bases). This CDR3 is 13 amino acids long. V lost 0 bases and J lost 7, with 9 bases in between. Germline V lookup: CDR1 MRHNA, CDR2 SNTAGT. The CDR3 coding sequence is TGTGCCAGCAGTGACTCGGCAGGGTGTGAAGCTTTCTTT. Amino acid sequence: CASSDSAGCEAFF.

The rearrangement uses TRBV2 and TRBJ2-1, with TRBD1 matching 8 bases. Unmatched junction bases numbered 6, after V lost 6 bases and J lost 2 bases. Looked up from germline, CDR1 is SNHLY and CDR2 is FYNNEI. This CDR3 spans 15 amino acids. CDR3 sequence reads: CASRNYRGAYNEQFF. CDR3 nucleotide sequence: TGTGCCAGCAGGAACTACAGGGGGGCCTACAATGAGCAGTTCTTC. Filled out from reference TRBV2 and TRBJ2-1, the complete variable domain reads EPEVTQTPSHQVTQMGQEVILRCVPISNHLYFYWYRQILGQKVEFLVSFYNNEISEKSEIFDDQFSVERPDGSNFTLKIRSTKLEDSAMYFCASRNYRGAYNEQFFGPGTRLTVL.

In regard to this clone: Other DNA sequences in this sample translate to the same CDR3. The rearrangement joins TRBV5-8 to TRBJ1-5, with a weak D call TRBD1 (5 bases). Looked up from germline, CDR1 is SGHTS and CDR2 is YDEGEE. This CDR3 has 15 amino acids. Between the trimmed V and J ends, which lost 4 bases and 1 base, there was a span of 12 bases. CDR3 region: CASSQVPGSNQPQHF. As DNA, the CDR3 is TGTGCCAGCAGCCAGGTCCCAGGGAGCAATCAGCCCCAGCATTTT.

This chain uses TRBV29-1 with TRBJ1-1; perhaps TRBD1 as D (5 bases). Germline CDR1 and CDR2: SQVTM and ANQGSEA. V was pared by 0 bases and J by 1 base, with 12 bases between. The CDR3 is 15 residues long. CDR3 protein: CSVEEFRGKNTEAFF. The CDR3 DNA follows: TGCAGCGTTGAAGAATTTCGGGGGAAGAACACTGAAGCTTTCTTT.

V and J are TRBV5-1 and TRBJ1-4, with D perhaps matching TRBD1 (5 bases). Germline V gives CDR1 SGHRS, CDR2 YFSETQ. CDR3 length equals 15 residues. Trimming shortened V by 2 bases and J by 3 bases, and 11 bases separated the two germline ends. CDR3 loop: CASSLTGVANEKLFF. In nucleotides, the CDR3 is TGCGCCAGCAGCTTAACGGGGGTAGCTAATGAAAAACTGTTTTTT.

This rearrangement joins TRBV27 to TRBJ2-5; D gene ambiguous. Looked up from germline, CDR1 is MNHEY and CDR2 is SMNVEV (reference sequence). Between the trimmed V and J ends, which lost 2 bases and 7 bases, there was a span of 11 bases. The CDR3 is 13 residues long. CDR3: CASSLTAPGTQYF. DNA of the CDR3: TGTGCCAGCAGTTTAACAGCCCCAGGGACCCAGTACTTC.

The chain is built from TRBV7-9 and TRBJ2-1, with 13 bases identical to TRBD2. Trimming cost V 3 bases and J 4 bases; bases outside gene matches: 3. The CDR3 is made up of 16 amino acids. Germline V CDR1 and CDR2: SEHNR, FQNEAQ (reference sequence). The chain's CDR3 is CASSFPGLAGYNEQFF. CDR3 DNA: TGTGCCAGCAGCTTCCCGGGACTAGCGGGATACAATGAGCAGTTCTTC.

This chain links TRBV19 with TRBJ2-2; no firm D call. Germline V gene sequence: CDR1 LNHDA, CDR2 SQIVND (reference sequence). The V and J ends lost 1 base and 7 bases respectively, with 4 bases between them. This CDR3 region has 12 residues. This CDR3 is CASSIVYGELFF. CDR3 bases: TGTGCCAGTAGTATAGTCTACGGGGAGCTGTTTTTT. Full variable domain (rest looked up from reference TRBV19 and TRBJ2-2): DGGITQSPKYLFRKEGQNVTLSCEQNLNHDAMYWYRQDPGQGLRLIYYSQIVNDFQKGDIAEGYSVSREKKESFPLTVTSAQKNPTAFYLCASSIVYGELFFGEGSRLTVL.

This sequence joins TRBV5-1 and TRBJ2-3; TRBD1 might be the D (6 bases). The CDR3 runs 15 residues. The germline gives CDR1 SGHRS, CDR2 YFSETQ. The V end was cut by 2 bases, the J end by 3 bases, with 13 bases between. The CDR3 spells CASSFSGVWTDTQYF. Here the CDR3 DNA reads TGCGCCAGCAGCTTCTCAGGGGTTTGGACAGATACGCAGTATTTT. Full variable domain (rest looked up from reference TRBV5-1 and TRBJ2-3): KAGVTQTPRYLIKTRGQQVTLSCSPISGHRSVSWYQQTPGQGLQFLFEYFSETQRNKGNFPGRFSGRQFSNSRSEMNVSTLELGDSALYLCASSFSGVWTDTQYFGPGTRLTVL.

This clone has a handful of counts. The genes are TRBV4-3 and TRBJ1-3; D is perhaps TRBD1 (6 bases). CDR1 LGHNA and CDR2 YSLEER come from the germline V gene. V was clipped by 0 bases and J by 3 bases, with 15 bases between them. The CDR3 runs 17 residues. DNA for the CDR3: TGCGCCAGCAGCCAAGACCCCACAGGGTCGTATGGAAACACCATATATTTT. Translated, it gives CASSQDPTGSYGNTIYF.